These T cell receptor beta chains were read from a single sample in a study of CD8+ T cells in alopecia areata. Profiled with immunoSEQ multiplex PCR; TCRdb holds only in-frame clones, not every one. Of 80,000 or so clones in the sample, approximately 72% were seen once. Sequences were derived from CD8+ T cells sorted from blood, sampled at week 24, from a patient treated with tofacitinib. These receptors were taken from a human donor with alopecia areata. The CDR3 runs from the conserved cysteine through the conserved F or W. The D gene is left open where the match is weak. Where a row states a size, it is once, few, many or the class of an expanded clone; other rows omit it.

d_gene,v_gene,abundance,j_gene,CDR3aa,CDR3nt
TRBD1,TRBV7-3,NA,TRBJ2-5,CASSVTGGVETQYF,TGTGCCAGCAGCGTGACAGGGGGCGTTGAGACCCAGTACTTC
NA,TRBV23-1,few,TRBJ2-7,CASSHHLGGRNYEQYF,TGCGCCAGCAGTCATCATCTCGGGGGACGCAATTACGAGCAGTACTTC
NA,TRBV7-9,NA,TRBJ2-5,CASSSPVGIGTQYF,TGTGCCAGCAGCTCCCCGGTTGGTATCGGAACCCAGTACTTC
NA,TRBV27,NA,TRBJ2-1,CASQGYNEQFF,TGTGCCAGCCAGGGGTACAATGAGCAGTTCTTC
NA,TRBV28,NA,TRBJ2-3,CASSKVLPDTQYF,TGTGCCAGCAGTAAGGTCTTACCAGATACGCAGTATTTT
TRBD1,TRBV4-1,NA,TRBJ1-5,CASSQTGVYSNQPQHF,TGCGCCAGCAGCCAGACAGGGGTTTATAGCAATCAGCCCCAGCATTTT
TRBD1,TRBV27,NA,TRBJ1-1,CASSLGQAVTPFTTEAFF,TGTGCCAGCAGTTTGGGACAGGCAGTGACCCCCTTTACCACTGAAGCTTTCTTT
NA,TRBV15,few,TRBJ2-2,CATSRLGGLNTGELFF,TGTGCCACCAGCAGGCTTGGGGGCCTGAACACCGGGGAGCTGTTTTTT
NA,TRBV4-3,NA,TRBJ1-5,CASSQDRTSGNQPQHF,TGCGCCAGCAGCCAAGATAGGACGTCAGGGAATCAGCCCCAGCATTTT
NA,TRBV5-5,NA,TRBJ2-7,CASSLDGGFRTYEQYF,TGTGCCAGCAGCTTAGATGGCGGATTTAGAACCTACGAGCAGTACTTC
TRBD2,TRBV4-1,NA,TRBJ2-3,CASSQWPGGSTDTQYF,TGCGCCAGCAGCCAGTGGCCGGGGGGGTCCACAGATACGCAGTATTTT
NA,TRBV7-2,NA,TRBJ1-4,CASSLLGVLNEKLFF,TGTGCCAGCAGCTTATTAGGGGTCCTTAATGAAAAACTGTTTTTT
TRBD2,TRBV7-9,NA,TRBJ2-1,CASSKGLAGGSEQFF,TGTGCCAGCAGCAAGGGACTAGCGGGAGGTTCCGAGCAGTTCTTC
NA,TRBV5-1,NA,TRBJ2-1,CASSLAGVLNAVYEQFF,TGCGCCAGCAGCTTGGCCGGTGTACTAAACGCTGTCTATGAGCAGTTCTTC
TRBD2,TRBV19,once,TRBJ2-1,CASSIGLAAPSGNEQFF,TGTGCCAGTAGTATAGGACTAGCGGCCCCATCGGGCAATGAGCAGTTCTTC
NA,TRBV2,NA,TRBJ2-1,CASTDRDSSYNEQFF,TGTGCCAGCACCGACCGGGATTCATCCTACAATGAGCAGTTCTTC
NA,TRBV21-1,few,TRBJ1-5,CASSTYGQEGSQPQHF,TGTGCCAGCAGCACCTATGGACAGGAAGGTTCTCAGCCCCAGCATTTT